The table lists the clone carrying this T cell receptor beta chain with a count of one. Its antigen is unknown. The data were obtained in a study of T cell responses to AZD1222 COVID-19 vaccine. Clones were sequenced by immunoSEQ multiplex PCR, and TCRdb holds only the in-frame ones, with some missing. The sample lists around 100,000 clones, about 87% occurring once. Whole-study findings and limits: Breadth and depth of Spike-specific TCRs rose after two AZD1222 doses. Clonal diversity was possibly underestimated, and the donors were mostly white British, with more females. Repertoires were sampled only after the peak T cell response.

Germline V gene lookup returns CDR1 MGHRA and CDR2 YSYEKL. The CDR3 totals 17 residues. J gave up 0 bases and V 0 bases, and 5 bases lay outside the gene matches. The chain combines TRBV4-1 with TRBJ1-3, with 7 nucleotides matching TRBD1. Here the sequenced sample was peripheral blood, taken on day 0 of MenACWY control vaccination. This clonotype originated in an adult in good health. The CDR3 protein is CASSQEGTANSGNTIYF. CDR3 in DNA: TGCGCCAGCAGCCAAGAGGGGACAGCGAACTCTGGAAACACCATATATTTT.